This is a list of T cell receptor beta chains from one sample in a study of low-dose radiotherapy and immunotherapy resistance in tumors. TCRdb reprocessed the reads via MiXCR and lists one record per CDR3 protein. The repertoire holds around 80,000 distinct CDR3 sequences, with around 18% as singletons. The starting material was PBMCs, obtained before treatment. The receptors were sampled from a male donor with prostate cancer. Each CDR3 is given with its conserved first and last residue. The D gene is left open where the match is weak. The size of a clone is reported for some rows only, either as once, few or many, or as a class for expanded clones.

J: TRBJ1-1; V: TRBV5-1; size: few; D: -; CDR3: CASRPAGRNTEAFF; DNA: TGCGCCAGCAGGCCGGCAGGGAGGAACACTGAAGCTTTCTTT
J: TRBJ2-5; V: TRBV7-3; size: many; D: TRBD2; CDR3: CASSLLAGGPETQYF; DNA: TGTGCCAGCAGCTTACTAGCGGGGGGGCCCGAGACCCAGTACTTC
J: TRBJ1-1; V: TRBV5-6; size: many; D: TRBD1; CDR3: CASSFRTGATNTEAFF; DNA: TGTGCCAGCAGCTTTAGGACAGGGGCTACGAACACTGAAGCTTTCTTT
J: TRBJ1-4; V: TRBV7-2; size: -; D: -; CDR3: CASSLGGGVNEKLFF; DNA: TGTGCCAGCAGCTTAGGAGGAGGAGTGAATGAAAAACTGTTTTTT
J: TRBJ2-7; V: TRBV5-1; size: many; D: -; CDR3: CASSYDGYEQYF; DNA: TGCGCCAGCAGCTACGACGGTTACGAGCAGTACTTC
J: TRBJ2-1; V: TRBV20-1; size: -; D: TRBD2; CDR3: CSARGTSGKHEQFF; DNA: TGCAGTGCCCGAGGGACTAGCGGGAAGCATGAGCAGTTCTTC
J: TRBJ2-2; V: TRBV4-1; size: many; D: -; CDR3: CASSQAPGSTGELFF; DNA: TGCGCCAGCAGCCAAGCCCCGGGGAGCACCGGGGAGCTGTTTTTT
J: TRBJ2-7; V: TRBV15; size: many; D: -; CDR3: CATSRDGYGGRNEQYF; DNA: TGTGCCACCAGCAGAGATGGATACGGGGGACGGAACGAGCAGTACTTC
J: TRBJ2-5; V: TRBV4-2; size: few; D: TRBD1; CDR3: CASSPGQGPKGETQYF; DNA: TGTGCCAGCAGCCCGGGACAGGGGCCGAAGGGGGAGACCCAGTACTTC
J: TRBJ2-5; V: TRBV9; size: many; D: -; CDR3: CASSVVGADQETQYF; DNA: TGTGCCAGCAGCGTAGTTGGAGCGGACCAAGAGACCCAGTACTTC
J: TRBJ2-2; V: TRBV5-4; size: -; D: -; CDR3: CASSSRGVVPGELFF; DNA: TGTGCCAGCAGCTCCCGCGGGGTGGTCCCCGGGGAGCTGTTTTTT
J: TRBJ2-3; V: TRBV11-2; size: many; D: TRBD1; CDR3: CASSFGTGRSDTQYF; DNA: TGTGCCAGCAGCTTCGGGACAGGGAGGTCAGATACGCAGTATTTT
J: TRBJ1-1; V: TRBV11-2; size: many; D: -; CDR3: CASSLDPSSTTEAFF; DNA: TGTGCCAGCAGCTTAGACCCAAGCTCAACCACTGAAGCTTTCTTT
J: TRBJ1-2; V: TRBV7-9; size: -; D: TRBD1; CDR3: CASSLEGAIGYTF; DNA: TGTGCCAGCAGCTTAGAGGGGGCCATTGGCTACACCTTC
J: TRBJ1-5; V: TRBV20-1; size: many; D: TRBD1; CDR3: CSASEDRRAGNQPQHF; DNA: TGCAGTGCTAGTGAGGACAGGAGGGCGGGGAATCAGCCCCAGCATTTT
J: TRBJ1-1; V: TRBV29-1; size: many; D: TRBD1; CDR3: CSATPGQGNTEAFF; DNA: TGCAGCGCAACCCCGGGACAGGGGAACACTGAAGCTTTCTTT
J: TRBJ1-1; V: TRBV6-1; size: -; D: -; CDR3: CASSTQGTSGTEAFF; DNA: TGTGCCAGCAGTACCCAGGGGACCTCTGGGACTGAAGCTTTCTTT
J: TRBJ2-7; V: TRBV28; size: many; D: TRBD2; CDR3: CASRTSGRYEQYF; DNA: TGTGCCAGCAGGACTAGCGGACGGTACGAGCAGTACTTC
J: TRBJ2-7; V: TRBV20-1; size: -; D: TRBD2; CDR3: CSALTSGGEYEQYF; DNA: TGCAGTGCTTTGACTAGCGGGGGTGAATACGAGCAGTACTTC
J: TRBJ1-1; V: TRBV28; size: many; D: TRBD1; CDR3: CASSSTTGAWTEAFF; DNA: TGTGCCAGCAGTTCGACCACAGGGGCTTGGACTGAAGCTTTCTTT
J: TRBJ1-2; V: TRBV29-1; size: many; D: -; CDR3: CSAAENGYTF; DNA: TGCAGCGCCGCCGAGAATGGCTACACCTTC
J: TRBJ2-5; V: TRBV28; size: many; D: -; CDR3: CASSLPGNGETQYF; DNA: TGTGCCAGCAGTCTCCCAGGGAATGGCGAGACCCAGTACTTC
J: TRBJ2-5; V: TRBV7-2; size: many; D: -; CDR3: CASSYKPQETQYF; DNA: TGTGCCAGCAGTTACAAGCCCCAAGAGACCCAGTACTTC
J: TRBJ2-5; V: TRBV5-4; size: many; D: -; CDR3: CASSLDGGSSETQYF; DNA: TGTGCCAGCAGCTTGGATGGGGGGTCCTCAGAGACCCAGTACTTC
J: TRBJ1-1; V: TRBV10-3; size: many; D: -; CDR3: CAIRESGGGGDPFF; DNA: TGTGCCATCAGAGAGTCGGGCGGTGGGGGAGATCCTTTCTTT
J: TRBJ2-7; V: TRBV9; size: many; D: -; CDR3: CASSVGPDSSYEQYF; DNA: TGTGCCAGCAGCGTAGGACCGGATAGCTCCTACGAGCAGTACTTC
J: TRBJ2-7; V: TRBV28; size: many; D: TRBD1; CDR3: CASSYPLRDRAYEQYF; DNA: TGTGCCAGCAGTTACCCCCTCCGGGACAGAGCCTACGAGCAGTACTTC
J: TRBJ2-5; V: TRBV9; size: many; D: TRBD1; CDR3: CASSEGQGQETQYF; DNA: TGTGCCAGCAGCGAGGGACAGGGGCAAGAGACCCAGTACTTC
J: TRBJ2-3; V: TRBV7-9; size: many; D: -; CDR3: CASSLFGFGRENTDTQYF; DNA: TGTGCCAGCAGCTTATTCGGCTTCGGCAGGGAGAACACAGATACGCAGTATTTT
J: TRBJ1-1; V: TRBV7-9; size: many; D: -; CDR3: CASSPNSITEAFF; DNA: TGTGCCAGCAGCCCAAACAGTATCACTGAAGCTTTCTTT
J: TRBJ2-5; V: TRBV5-1; size: -; D: TRBD2; CDR3: CASSAQREVRETQYF; DNA: TGCGCCAGCAGCGCACAGCGGGAGGTCCGGGAGACCCAGTACTTC
J: TRBJ1-5; V: TRBV15; size: many; D: TRBD1; CDR3: CATSRAGQGSNQPQHF; DNA: TGTGCCACCAGCAGAGCTGGACAGGGCAGCAATCAGCCCCAGCATTTT
J: TRBJ2-3; V: TRBV11-2; size: -; D: -; CDR3: CASSLVGAGGTDTQYF; DNA: TGTGCCAGCAGCTTAGTGGGGGCCGGGGGCACAGATACGCAGTATTTT